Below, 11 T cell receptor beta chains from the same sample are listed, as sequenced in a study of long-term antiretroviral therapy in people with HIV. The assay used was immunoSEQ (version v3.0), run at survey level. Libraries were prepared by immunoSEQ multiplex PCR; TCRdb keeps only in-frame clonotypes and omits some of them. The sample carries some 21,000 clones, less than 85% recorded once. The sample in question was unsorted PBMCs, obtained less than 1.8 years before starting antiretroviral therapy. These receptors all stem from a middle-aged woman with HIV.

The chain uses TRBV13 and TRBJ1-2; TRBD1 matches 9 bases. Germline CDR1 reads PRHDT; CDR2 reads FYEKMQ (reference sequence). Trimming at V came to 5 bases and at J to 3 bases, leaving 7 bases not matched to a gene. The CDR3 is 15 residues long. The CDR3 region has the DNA TGTGCCAGCAGCCCGAACAGGGGGCGCGACTATGGCTACACCTTC. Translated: CASSPNRGRDYGYTF.

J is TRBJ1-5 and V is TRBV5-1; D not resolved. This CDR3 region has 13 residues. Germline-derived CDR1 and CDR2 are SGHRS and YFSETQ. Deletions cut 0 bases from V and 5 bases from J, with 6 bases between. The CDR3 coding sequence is TGCGCCAGCAGCTTGGAGTACGATCAGCCCCAGCATTTT. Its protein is CASSLEYDQPQHF.

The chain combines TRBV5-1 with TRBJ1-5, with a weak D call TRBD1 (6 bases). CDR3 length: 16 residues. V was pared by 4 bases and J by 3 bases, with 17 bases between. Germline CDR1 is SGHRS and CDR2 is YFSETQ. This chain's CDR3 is CASSVGWGGNNQPQHF. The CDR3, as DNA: TGCGCCAGCAGCGTTGGTTGGGGGGGCAACAATCAGCCCCAGCATTTT.

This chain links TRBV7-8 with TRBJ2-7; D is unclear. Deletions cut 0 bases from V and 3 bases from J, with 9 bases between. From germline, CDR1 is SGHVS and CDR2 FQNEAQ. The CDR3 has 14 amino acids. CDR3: CASSLASSFYEQYF. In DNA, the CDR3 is TGTGCCAGCAGCTTAGCGTCGTCTTTCTACGAGCAGTACTTC. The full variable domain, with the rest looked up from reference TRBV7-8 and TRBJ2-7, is GAGVSQSPRYKVAKRGQDVALRCDPISGHVSLFWYQQALGQGPEFLTYFQNEAQLDKSGLPSDRFFAERPEGSVSTLKIQRTQQEDSAVYLCASSLASSFYEQYFGPGTRLTVT.

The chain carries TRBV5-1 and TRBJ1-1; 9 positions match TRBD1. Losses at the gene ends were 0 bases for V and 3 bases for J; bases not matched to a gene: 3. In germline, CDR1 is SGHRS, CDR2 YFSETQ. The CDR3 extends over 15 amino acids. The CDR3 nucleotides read TGCGCCAGCAGCTTGGAGACAGGGGGTGACACTGAAGCTTTCTTT. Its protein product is CASSLETGGDTEAFF. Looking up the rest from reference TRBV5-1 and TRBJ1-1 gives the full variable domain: KAGVTQTPRYLIKTRGQQVTLSCSPISGHRSVSWYQQTPGQGLQFLFEYFSETQRNKGNFPGRFSGRQFSNSRSEMNVSTLELGDSALYLCASSLETGGDTEAFFGQGTRLTVV.

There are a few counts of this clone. The CDR3 DNA reads TGTGCCAGCACCGACGAGGGGAGCGTTAATGGCTACACCTTC. Translating it yields CASTDEGSVNGYTF. This chain joins TRBV11-3 and TRBJ1-2; D might be TRBD1 (5 bases). The CDR3 runs 14 residues. V gave up 7 bases and J gave up 6 bases, with 18 bases separating them. Germline lookup yields CDR1 SGHNT and CDR2 YENEEA. Looking up the rest from reference TRBV11-3 and TRBJ1-2 gives the full variable domain: EAGVVQSPRYKIIEKKQPVAFWCNPISGHNTLYWYLQNLGQGPELLIRYENEEAVDDSQLPKDRFSAERLKGVDSTLKIQPAELGDSAVYLCASTDEGSVNGYTFGSGTRLTVV.

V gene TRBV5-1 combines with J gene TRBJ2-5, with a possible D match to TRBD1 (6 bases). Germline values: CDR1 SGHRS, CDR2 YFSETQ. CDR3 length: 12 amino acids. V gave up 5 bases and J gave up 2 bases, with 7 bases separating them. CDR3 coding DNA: TGCGCCAGCAGTGGACAGCAAGAGACCCAGTACTTC. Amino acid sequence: CASSGQQETQYF.

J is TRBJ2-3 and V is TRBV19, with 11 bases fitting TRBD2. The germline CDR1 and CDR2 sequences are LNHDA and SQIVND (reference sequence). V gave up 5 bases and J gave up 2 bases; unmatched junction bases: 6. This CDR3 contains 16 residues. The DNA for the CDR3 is TGTGCCAGTAGTCCCGATAGCGGGAGGGCCACAGATACGCAGTATTTT. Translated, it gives CASSPDSGRATDTQYF.

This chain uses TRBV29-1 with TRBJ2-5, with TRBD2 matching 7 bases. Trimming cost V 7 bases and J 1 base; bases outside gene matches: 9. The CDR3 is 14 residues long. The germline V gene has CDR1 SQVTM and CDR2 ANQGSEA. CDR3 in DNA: TGCAGCGGGGGGGGATGGGGGGTCCAAGAGACCCAGTACTTC. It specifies CSGGGWGVQETQYF.

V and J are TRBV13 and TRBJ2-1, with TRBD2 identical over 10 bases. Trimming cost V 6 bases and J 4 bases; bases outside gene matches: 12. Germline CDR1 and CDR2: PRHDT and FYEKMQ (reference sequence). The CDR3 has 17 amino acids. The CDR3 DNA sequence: TGTGCCAGCAGTTCAGCGCAAGCGGGAGGGCCTTACAATGAGCAGTTCTTC. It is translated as CASSSAQAGGPYNEQFF. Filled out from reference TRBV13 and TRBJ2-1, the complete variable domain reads AAGVIQSPRHLIKEKRETATLKCYPIPRHDTVYWYQQGPGQDPQFLISFYEKMQSDKGSIPDRFSAQQFSDYHSELNMSSLELGDSALYFCASSSAQAGGPYNEQFFGPGTRLTVL.

The CDR3 is CASRLRDTIQQYF. The CDR3 nucleotides read TGTGCCAGCAGGCTTCGGGACACCATCCAGCAGTACTTC. This chain uses TRBV5-6 with TRBJ2-7, with D tentatively TRBD1 (6 bases). Trimming removed 5 bases from V and 8 bases from J, with 17 bases in between. The CDR3 totals 13 residues. Germline assignment: CDR1 SGHDT and CDR2 YYEEEE.